This T cell receptor beta chain was sequenced during a study of OX40 agonist ivuxolimab in advanced cancers. Overall study context: Prior therapy, whether anti-PD-1, anti-PD-L1 or anti-CTLA-4, was allowed, and 35% to 40% had some.

Repertoires were generated with immunoSEQ multiplex PCR, while TCRdb's copy carries only in-frame clones and drops some. The sample carries tens of thousands of clones, 89% recorded once. With V trimmed by 1 base and J by 3 bases, 5 bases remained unmatched. The germline CDR1 and CDR2 sequences are SEHNR and FQNEAQ (reference sequence). The length of the CDR3 is 15 residues. In its sample, this clone was seen a few times. The genes are TRBV7-9 and TRBJ2-7, with 8 bases that match TRBD1. The receptor was derived from an adult with an advanced solid tumor such as melanoma, head and neck, liver or kidney cancer. The material sequenced was CD4+ or CD8+ T cells sorted from blood, taken in a trial of the OX40 agonist ivuxolimab. CDR3 amino acids: CASSLGDRGLYEQYF. The CDR3 coding sequence is TGTGCCAGCAGCTTAGGTGACAGGGGCCTCTACGAGCAGTACTTC.